Listed below are T cell receptor beta chains from one sample, sequenced in a study of T cells after yellow fever vaccination. Using its own MiXCR run on the 5' RACE reads, TCRdb lists one record per CDR3 protein. The data show 300,000 or so distinct CDR3 sequences, with around 7.3% seen just once and around 17% held by the top ten. The input for sequencing was PBMCs, taken about 41 days after the first yellow fever vaccination. The origin of the receptors is a man in his late teens or twenties who received the YFV17D yellow fever vaccine. CDR3s include the opening cysteine and the closing phenylalanine or tryptophan. The D gene is left open where the match is weak. The size entry is marked missing in some rows and otherwise reads once, few, many or a size class.

d_call: TRBD1; v_call: TRBV4-1; j_call: TRBJ2-5; clone_size: few; cdr3_nt: TGCGCCAGCAGCCAAGACGCCAGGGGGCAGGGAGAGACCCAGTACTTC; cdr3_aa: CASSQDARGQGETQYF
d_call: TRBD2; v_call: TRBV11-2; j_call: TRBJ2-3; clone_size: many; cdr3_nt: TGTGCCAGCAGCTCCTGGACTAGCGGGGGCTCTCAGGAGAGCACAGATACGCAGTATTTT; cdr3_aa: CASSSWTSGGSQESTDTQYF
d_call: TRBD2; v_call: TRBV7-9; j_call: TRBJ2-5; clone_size: .; cdr3_nt: TGTGCCAGCAGCTTGCCCCGACTAGCCGGGGAGACCCAGTACTTC; cdr3_aa: CASSLPRLAGETQYF
d_call: TRBD1; v_call: TRBV4-3; j_call: TRBJ2-1; clone_size: few; cdr3_nt: TGCGCCAGCAGCCGACACAGGGGCCAAAACTACAATGAGCAGTTCTTC; cdr3_aa: CASSRHRGQNYNEQFF
d_call: TRBD2; v_call: TRBV10-3; j_call: TRBJ2-2; clone_size: .; cdr3_nt: TGTGCCATCATGATTGGGGGGGGACGAACCGGGGAGCTGTTTTTT; cdr3_aa: CAIMIGGGRTGELFF
d_call: .; v_call: TRBV19; j_call: TRBJ1-6; clone_size: .; cdr3_nt: TGTGCCAGTAGTATTCAGGCAGGGCTTTCACCCCTCCACTTT; cdr3_aa: CASSIQAGLSPLHF
d_call: .; v_call: TRBV5-5; j_call: TRBJ2-6; clone_size: many; cdr3_nt: TGTGCCAGCAGCTTGGCAGGGGCAGTCTCTGGGGCCAACGTCCTGACTTTC; cdr3_aa: CASSLAGAVSGANVLTF
d_call: .; v_call: TRBV11-2; j_call: TRBJ1-2; clone_size: few; cdr3_nt: TGTGCCAGCAGCCAGTATGAGTATGGCTACACCTTC; cdr3_aa: CASSQYEYGYTF
d_call: TRBD2; v_call: TRBV5-4; j_call: TRBJ2-5; clone_size: few; cdr3_nt: TGTGCCAGCAGTAAAGCGGGGTCGTACCAAGAGACCCAGTACTTC; cdr3_aa: CASSKAGSYQETQYF
d_call: TRBD1; v_call: TRBV2; j_call: TRBJ1-5; clone_size: .; cdr3_nt: TGTGCCAGCAGGATGGGACAGGCGGGCTGGTCAGGTCAGCCCCAGCATTTT; cdr3_aa: CASRMGQAGWSGQPQHF
d_call: .; v_call: TRBV15; j_call: TRBJ1-1; clone_size: .; cdr3_nt: TGTGCCACCAGCAGAGATAGGGGAGGGAACACTGAAGCTTTCTTT; cdr3_aa: CATSRDRGGNTEAFF
d_call: .; v_call: TRBV25-1; j_call: TRBJ1-3; clone_size: .; cdr3_nt: TGTGCCAGCAGTGAGCCTAGACCGTCCTCTGGAAACACCATATATTTT; cdr3_aa: CASSEPRPSSGNTIYF
d_call: .; v_call: TRBV29-1; j_call: TRBJ2-2; clone_size: few; cdr3_nt: TGCAGCGTTGTCCGGCAGAACACCGGGGAGCTGTTTTTT; cdr3_aa: CSVVRQNTGELFF
d_call: .; v_call: TRBV5-1; j_call: TRBJ2-7; clone_size: .; cdr3_nt: TGCGCCAGCAGCCGCGACATTTTCTACGAGCAGTACTTC; cdr3_aa: CASSRDIFYEQYF
d_call: .; v_call: TRBV7-8; j_call: TRBJ1-6; clone_size: .; cdr3_nt: TGTGCCAGCAGCTTAAGGGCAGCATTTAATTCACCCCTCCACTTT; cdr3_aa: CASSLRAAFNSPLHF
d_call: TRBD2; v_call: TRBV27; j_call: TRBJ2-3; clone_size: .; cdr3_nt: TGTGCCAGCAGTTTATACACGGGACTAGCGGGGGCCTCAACCACAGATACGCAGTATTTT; cdr3_aa: CASSLYTGLAGASTTDTQYF
d_call: .; v_call: TRBV28; j_call: TRBJ1-1; clone_size: few; cdr3_nt: TGTGCCAGCAGTCCTACGGCCAGGTGGGAAGCTTTCTTT; cdr3_aa: CASSPTARWEAFF
d_call: .; v_call: TRBV25-1; j_call: TRBJ2-5; clone_size: few; cdr3_nt: TGTGCCAGCAGTGAATTCAACAGTCGGGAGACCCAGTACTTC; cdr3_aa: CASSEFNSRETQYF
d_call: TRBD1; v_call: TRBV4-3; j_call: TRBJ2-5; clone_size: many; cdr3_nt: TGCGCCAGCAGCCCCCGACAGGGAGTAAAGACCCAGTACTTC; cdr3_aa: CASSPRQGVKTQYF
d_call: .; v_call: TRBV12-3/TRBV12-4; j_call: TRBJ1-5; clone_size: .; cdr3_nt: TGTGCCAGCAGTTTCGGCCGAGGGGTGGGAAATCAGCCCCAGCATTTT; cdr3_aa: CASSFGRGVGNQPQHF
d_call: .; v_call: TRBV7-2; j_call: TRBJ1-5; clone_size: many; cdr3_nt: TGTGCCAGCAGCTTAGTTGGGGGAAACACCAATCAGCCCCAGCATTTT; cdr3_aa: CASSLVGGNTNQPQHF
d_call: TRBD2; v_call: TRBV20-1; j_call: TRBJ2-3; clone_size: few; cdr3_nt: TGCAGTGCTCTCCTAAATAGACTAGCCTCAAGCACAGATACGCAGTATTTT; cdr3_aa: CSALLNRLASSTDTQYF